A single sample is the source of the 30 T cell receptor beta chains below, sequenced in a study of T cell clones after liver transplantation. Profiled with immunoSEQ multiplex PCR; TCRdb holds only in-frame clones, not every one. The sample lists 45,000 to 60,000 clones; approximately 63% were seen once. Material: CD4+ T cells from blood, obtained at the approximately 16-month timepoint. These TCRs come from a human patient who received a liver transplant. T cells may partly derive from the graft donor.

The chain combines TRBV7-8 with TRBJ2-1; 9 positions match TRBD1. The CDR3 has 15 amino acids. The germline gives CDR1 SGHVS, CDR2 FQNEAQ. V lost 5 bases, J lost 2 bases, and 4 bases stayed unmatched. The CDR3 sequence: CASSLDRGTYNEQFF. CDR3 in DNA: TGTGCCAGCAGCCTTGACAGGGGGACCTACAATGAGCAGTTCTTC.

The chain employs TRBV7-9 and TRBJ1-3; D remains ambiguous. The CDR3 sequence is 14 residues long. Deletions cut 1 base from V and 2 bases from J, with 6 bases between. From germline, CDR1 is SEHNR and CDR2 FQNEAQ (reference sequence). The CDR3 region is CASSLDAAGNTIYF. The CDR3, as DNA: TGTGCCAGCAGCTTAGACGCGGCTGGAAACACCATATATTTT.

This clone was counted a few times. The rearrangement links TRBV6-6 to TRBJ2-3; 14 bases map to TRBD2. CDR1 and CDR2 (germline): MNHNY, SVGAGI (reference sequence). The CDR3 consists of 16 residues. V lost 6 bases to trimming and J lost 2 bases; unmatched junction nucleotides: 4. DNA for the CDR3: TGTGCCAGCAGACGACTAGCGGGGGGGACCACAGATACGCAGTATTTT. Its protein product is CASRRLAGGTTDTQYF.

V usage is TRBV11-3 and J usage is TRBJ1-1; 8 nucleotides line up with TRBD1. Germline CDR1 SGHNT, CDR2 YENEEA. CDR3 length: 15 residues. V lost 4 bases and J lost 3; bases outside the gene matches: 7. In DNA, the CDR3 is TGTGCCAGCAGCTCCCACAGGGGGGGGGACACTGAAGCTTTCTTT. It translates to CASSSHRGGDTEAFF.

The rearrangement links TRBV28 to TRBJ1-5, with unresolved D. V lost 1 base to trimming and J lost 2 bases, with 9 bases between them. Germline V lookup: CDR1 MDHEN, CDR2 SYDVKM. The CDR3 totals 15 residues. In DNA form, the CDR3 reads TGTGCCAGCAGTTTATATGGTAATGGCAATCAGCCCCAGCATTTT. It is translated as CASSLYGNGNQPQHF.

The count of this clone is one. The chain uses TRBV11-3 and TRBJ2-1; 8 bases fit TRBD2. The CDR3 loop spans 15 amino acids. CDR1 and CDR2 from the germline V gene are SGHNT and YENEEA. V was pared by 1 base and J by 4 bases, with 3 bases of the junction left unmatched. The CDR3 coding sequence is TGTGCCAGCAGCTTAGGGGCGGGAGGATACAATGAGCAGTTCTTC. The encoded protein is CASSLGAGGYNEQFF.

This clone was seen once. This chain links TRBV2 with TRBJ2-3; tentatively, D is TRBD2 (6 bases). The V end was cut by 3 bases, the J end by 3 bases, with 13 bases between. CDR1 and CDR2 from the germline V gene are SNHLY and FYNNEI. The CDR3 covers 15 residues. CDR3 sequence (DNA): TGTGCCAGCAGTGATCGCGGGGTTTCAACAGATACGCAGTATTTT. Translating gives CASSDRGVSTDTQYF. The full variable domain, in which reference TRBV2 and TRBJ2-3 provide the parts outside the CDR3, is EPEVTQTPSHQVTQMGQEVILRCVPISNHLYFYWYRQILGQKVEFLVSFYNNEISEKSEIFDDQFSVERPDGSNFTLKIRSTKLEDSAMYFCASSDRGVSTDTQYFGPGTRLTVL.

This rearrangement joins TRBV5-1 to TRBJ1-4; 8 bases are a match to TRBD1. Germline-derived CDR1 and CDR2 are SGHRS and YFSETQ. The CDR3 length is 15 residues. The junction had 6 bases not matched to a gene; V was cut back by 0 bases and J by 8 bases. The CDR3 DNA reads as TGCGCCAGCAGCTTGGTTCCAGGGGGCTTCGAAAAACTGTTTTTT. This codes for CASSLVPGGFEKLFF.

The V gene is TRBV10-1, the J gene TRBJ1-1; 9 nucleotides match TRBD1. The germline V gene encodes CDR1 WNHNN and CDR2 SYGVQD (reference sequence). The CDR3 has 14 residues. J was trimmed by 10 bases and V by 6 bases; bases with no gene match: 12. The CDR3 protein is CASRPGTGSGRAFF. CDR3 coding DNA: TGCGCCAGCAGACCCGGGACAGGGAGCGGACGAGCTTTCTTT.

This chain joins TRBV27 and TRBJ1-1; D remains ambiguous. CDR3 size: 14 residues. The V and J ends lost 3 bases and 3 bases respectively, with 11 bases between them. CDR1 is MNHEY and CDR2 is SMNVEV in the germline V gene (reference sequence). CDR3 residues: CASSFRYKDTEAFF. The DNA for the CDR3 is TGTGCCAGCAGTTTTAGATACAAAGACACTGAAGCTTTCTTT.

This chain uses TRBV7-2 with TRBJ2-2, with D possibly being TRBD2 (7 bases). CDR3 size: 14 residues. Germline V gives CDR1 SGHTA, CDR2 FQGNSA. V lost 7 bases, J lost 6 bases, and 15 bases lay in between. The CDR3 spells CASTGTGGSGELFF. In DNA form, the CDR3 reads TGTGCCAGCACGGGGACGGGGGGCTCCGGGGAGCTGTTTTTT.

The chain carries TRBV4-3 and TRBJ2-1; D gene uncertain. The germline gives CDR1 LGHNA, CDR2 YSLEER. Trimming left V 1 base short and J 5 bases short, with 9 bases between. This CDR3 has 14 amino acids. CDR3 in amino acids: CASSQGLRNNEQFF. DNA of the CDR3: TGCGCCAGCAGCCAAGGACTCCGAAACAATGAGCAGTTCTTC.

This chain joins TRBV4-1 and TRBJ2-5; 7 bases align to TRBD1. This CDR3 contains 15 residues. V shed 1 base and J 5 bases; nucleotides not matched to a gene: 7. Per germline, CDR1 MGHRA and CDR2 YSYEKL. The CDR3 reads CASSQGDRVKETQYF. In DNA form, the CDR3 reads TGCGCCAGCAGCCAAGGTGACAGGGTAAAGGAGACCCAGTACTTC.

This sequence joins TRBV7-2 and TRBJ2-5; D ambiguous. Germline values: CDR1 SGHTA, CDR2 FQGNSA. The CDR3 spans 13 residues. The V end was cut by 3 bases, the J end by 0 bases, with 5 bases between. CDR3 residues: CASSFGNQETQYF. The CDR3 bases are TGTGCCAGCAGCTTCGGTAACCAAGAGACCCAGTACTTC. The full variable domain, its missing parts supplied by reference TRBV7-2 and TRBJ2-5, is GAGVSQSPSNKVTEKGKDVELRCDPISGHTALYWYRQSLGQGLEFLIYFQGNSAPDKSGLPSDRFSAERTGGSVSTLTIQRTQQEDSAVYLCASSFGNQETQYFGPGTRLLVL.

This clone was counted ten times or more. V and J are TRBV7-9 and TRBJ1-5; D is perhaps TRBD1 (5 bases). The V end lost 1 base, the J end lost 6 bases, and 10 bases lay between the germline ends. CDR3 length: 14 residues. Germline CDR1 reads SEHNR; CDR2 reads FQNEAQ (reference sequence). The chain's CDR3 is CASSLGQGGQPQHF. CDR3 nucleotides: TGTGCCAGCAGCTTAGGTCAGGGCGGTCAGCCCCAGCATTTT.

This rearrangement joins TRBV14 to TRBJ1-1; TRBD1 is a possible D gene (5 bases). This CDR3 has 16 residues. Trimming left V 4 bases short and J 0 bases short, with 15 bases between. CDR1 SGHDN and CDR2 FVKESK come from the germline V gene. The CDR3 DNA sequence: TGTGCCAGCAGCCTACCTCCGGGACTGCTGAACACTGAAGCTTTCTTT. Translating gives CASSLPPGLLNTEAFF.

J is TRBJ2-7 and V is TRBV11-3; D ambiguous. The germline V and J ends were trimmed by 5 bases and 11 bases, with 7 bases remaining between them. The CDR3 has 9 residues. Germline-derived CDR1 and CDR2 are SGHNT and YENEEA. CDR3 DNA sequence: TGTGCCAGCAGCCGACCGGAGTACGTC. Translation: CASSRPEYV.

The chain employs TRBV28 and TRBJ1-1; D remains ambiguous. The V and J ends lost 8 bases and 1 base respectively, with 8 bases between them. This CDR3 is built from 12 residues. CDR1 and CDR2 from the germline V gene are MDHEN and SYDVKM. The CDR3 DNA reads as TGTGCCAGCGAAGCCCAGAACACTGAAGCTTTCTTT. This encodes CASEAQNTEAFF.

By frequency in the sample, this clone is medium-sized. CDR3 bases: TGTGCCAGCAGCTTAGGTTCAGGGGCAGGCAATCAGCCCCAGCATTTT. Translating gives CASSLGSGAGNQPQHF. The chain employs TRBV7-2 and TRBJ1-5; tentatively, D is TRBD1 (6 bases). Trimming cost V 1 base and J 2 bases, with 12 bases left between them. CDR1 and CDR2 from the germline V gene are SGHTA and FQGNSA. This CDR3 spans 16 amino acids.

This clone was observed once. In nucleotides, the CDR3 is TGTGCCAGCAGCTTGGACAGGGGGAACACTGAAGCTTTCTTT. Translated: CASSLDRGNTEAFF. V usage is TRBV7-2 and J usage is TRBJ1-1, with 9 bases aligning to TRBD1. V gave up 3 bases and J gave up 1 base; unmatched junction bases: 0. Germline V gene sequence: CDR1 SGHTA, CDR2 FQGNSA. The length of the CDR3 is 14 residues.

The table lists this clone with a count of one. The rearrangement links TRBV7-2 to TRBJ1-2; TRBD1 aligns across 8 bases. Germline CDR1 is SGHTA and CDR2 is FQGNSA. With 3 bases clipped from V and 3 bases from J, the junction kept 12 bases outside the gene matches. This CDR3 region has 17 residues. CDR3 coding DNA: TGTGCCAGCAGCTTTGGACAGGGTGAGGGTGACGACTATGGCTACACCTTC. Translation gives CASSFGQGEGDDYGYTF.

This chain uses TRBV5-1 with TRBJ2-5; D gene ambiguous. Trimming stripped 0 bases from V and 0 bases from J, with 0 bases between. The CDR3 contains 12 residues. CDR1 is SGHRS and CDR2 is YFSETQ in the germline V gene. The CDR3 protein is CASSLDQETQYF. CDR3 DNA: TGCGCCAGCAGCTTGGACCAAGAGACCCAGTACTTC.

The chain has TRBV19 and TRBJ2-5; TRBD1 matches at 7 bases. The germline V gene encodes CDR1 LNHDA and CDR2 SQIVND (reference sequence). Trimming took 5 bases from V and 4 from J; bases not matched to a gene: 7. There are 14 residues in the CDR3. The CDR3 reads CASSPDREGETQYF. The CDR3 DNA is TGTGCCAGTAGTCCCGACAGGGAAGGAGAGACCCAGTACTTC.

This clone showed up just once. The chain is built from TRBV6-1 and TRBJ1-5, with D unclear. The ends were cut back, 5 bases at V and 0 bases at J, with 8 bases in the middle. The CDR3 consists of 14 residues. Per the germline V gene, CDR1 is MNHNS and CDR2 is SASEGT. CDR3 DNA sequence: TGTGCCAGCAGTTGGTCGTATAGCAATCAGCCCCAGCATTTT. It translates to CASSWSYSNQPQHF.

CDR3 region: CASSFTGAGELFF. The CDR3 DNA is TGCGCCAGCAGCTTTACAGGGGCCGGGGAGCTGTTTTTT. V gene TRBV5-1 combines with J gene TRBJ2-2; 7 bases fit TRBD1. This CDR3 comprises 13 residues. Germline values: CDR1 SGHRS, CDR2 YFSETQ. V gave up 2 bases and J gave up 6 bases; unmatched junction bases: 1.

The chain joins TRBV28 to TRBJ2-6; D remains unclear. V lost 7 bases and J 3 bases, leaving 7 bases between the germline ends. Germline CDR1 reads MDHEN; CDR2 reads SYDVKM. This CDR3 contains 13 residues. The CDR3 loop is CASMFSGANVLTF. The CDR3 DNA follows: TGTGCCAGCATGTTTAGTGGGGCCAACGTCCTGACTTTC.

This clone has just one count. The chain employs TRBV7-8 and TRBJ2-2; 7 bases match TRBD2. This CDR3 comprises 14 residues. V shed 7 bases and J 6 bases; nucleotides not matched to a gene: 8. The germline CDR1 and CDR2 sequences are SGHVS and FQNEAQ. The CDR3 loop is CASIAGEWPGELFF. DNA for the CDR3: TGTGCCAGCATTGCGGGAGAATGGCCCGGGGAGCTGTTTTTT. Based on the CDR3 plus reference TRBV7-8 and TRBJ2-2, the full variable domain is GAGVSQSPRYKVAKRGQDVALRCDPISGHVSLFWYQQALGQGPEFLTYFQNEAQLDKSGLPSDRFFAERPEGSVSTLKIQRTQQEDSAVYLCASIAGEWPGELFFGEGSRLTVL.

This chain links TRBV19 with TRBJ2-6, with TRBD1 matching 7 bases. This CDR3 region has 16 residues. Trimming at V came to 8 bases and at J to 0 bases, leaving 7 bases not matched to a gene. CDR1 and CDR2 from the germline V gene are LNHDA and SQIVND (reference sequence). The CDR3 DNA reads as TGTGCCAGTGCGACAGGGTCCTTCTCTGGGGCCAACGTCCTGACTTTC. Translated, it gives CASATGSFSGANVLTF.

The chain links TRBV2 to TRBJ2-7, with D hard to call. V was trimmed by 6 bases and J by 7 bases, leaving 16 bases between them. This CDR3 has 13 residues. Germline lookup yields CDR1 SNHLY and CDR2 FYNNEI. The CDR3 here is CASSQDGRVEQYV. In DNA form, the CDR3 reads TGTGCCAGCAGCCAGGACGGACGGGTGGAGCAGTACGTC.

This clone turned up a few times. The chain has TRBV19 and TRBJ1-5, with TRBD1 as a possible D gene (6 bases). Trimming removed 7 bases at V and 1 base at J, with 14 bases between. The germline gives CDR1 LNHDA, CDR2 SQIVND (reference sequence). This CDR3 has 15 amino acids. The CDR3 spells CASNALRGSNQPQHF. The DNA for the CDR3 is TGTGCCAGTAACGCACTCAGGGGAAGCAATCAGCCCCAGCATTTT.